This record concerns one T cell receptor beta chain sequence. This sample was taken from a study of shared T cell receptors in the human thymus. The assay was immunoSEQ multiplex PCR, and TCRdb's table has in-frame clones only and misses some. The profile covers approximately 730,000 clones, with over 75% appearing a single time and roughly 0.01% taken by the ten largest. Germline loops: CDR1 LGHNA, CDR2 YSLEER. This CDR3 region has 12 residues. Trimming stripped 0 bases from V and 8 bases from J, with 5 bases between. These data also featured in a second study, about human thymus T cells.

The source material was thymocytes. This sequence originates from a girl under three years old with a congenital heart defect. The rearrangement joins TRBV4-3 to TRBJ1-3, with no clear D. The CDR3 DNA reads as TGCGCCAGCAGCCAAGAATCCGACACCATATATTTT. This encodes CASSQESDTIYF.